What follows is one T cell receptor (beta chain) and its context. The sample originates from a study of shared clonotypes between healthy human individuals. Measured with immunoSEQ multiplex PCR; TCRdb has only the in-frame clones, and not every one. The sample lists more than 850,000 clones, 78% occurring once. The CDR3 extends over 18 amino acids. The V gene end was trimmed by 0 bases and the J gene end by 6 bases; junction bases not matched to a gene: 7. Germline CDR1 reads LGHNA; CDR2 reads YNFKEQ. Sequenced: memory CD4+ T cells from PBMCs. Subset: CD45RA-negative fraction. The genes are TRBV4-2 and TRBJ2-1, with 14 bases lining up with TRBD2. The receptor comes from a man aged 18 to 29 in good health. Some clones in this sample may be carry-over from other donors' samples. The CDR3, as DNA: TGTGCCAGCAGCCAAGATTTTAGGACTAGCGGGAGGACCAATGAGCAGTTCTTC. It specifies CASSQDFRTSGRTNEQFF.